This paragraph covers one TCR beta chain sequence. Sequencing used immunoSEQ multiplex PCR; TCRdb keeps in-frame clones, though not all of them. The sample includes about 84,000 clones, around 88% of them seen just once. This specimen belongs to a study of blood T cell repertoires in COVID-19. The wider study: The United States, Italy and Spain provided the acute and convalescent COVID-19 samples.

The germline CDR1 and CDR2 sequences are SEHNR and FQNEAQ (reference sequence). The V end was cut by 6 bases, the J end by 9 bases, with 9 bases between. The CDR3 has 11 amino acids. This clonotype originated in a man older than 75 with active or convalescent COVID-19. The material sequenced was peripheral blood. The J gene is TRBJ2-1, the V gene TRBV7-9; D gene unclear. The CDR3 DNA is TGTGCCAGCAGTCCCTTGGCTGAGCAGTTCTTC. Protein product: CASSPLAEQFF.